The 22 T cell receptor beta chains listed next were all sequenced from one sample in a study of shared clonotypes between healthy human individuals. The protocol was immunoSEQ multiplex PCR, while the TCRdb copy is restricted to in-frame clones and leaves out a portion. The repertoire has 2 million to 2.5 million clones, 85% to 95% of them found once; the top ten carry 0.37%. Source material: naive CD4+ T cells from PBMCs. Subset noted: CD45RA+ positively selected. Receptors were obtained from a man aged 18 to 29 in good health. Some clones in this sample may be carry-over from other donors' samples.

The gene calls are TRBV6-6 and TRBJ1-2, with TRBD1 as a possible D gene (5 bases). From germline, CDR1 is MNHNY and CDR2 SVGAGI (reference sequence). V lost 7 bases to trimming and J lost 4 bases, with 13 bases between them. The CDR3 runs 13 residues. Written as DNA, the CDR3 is TGTGCCAGCATTCGGGGGGGGGTCTATGGCTACACCTTC. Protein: CASIRGGVYGYTF.

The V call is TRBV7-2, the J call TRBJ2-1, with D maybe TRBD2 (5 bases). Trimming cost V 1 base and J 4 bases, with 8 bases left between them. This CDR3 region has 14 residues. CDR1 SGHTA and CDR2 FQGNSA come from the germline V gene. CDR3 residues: CASSLGIAYNEQFF. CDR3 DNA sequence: TGTGCCAGCAGCTTAGGAATAGCGTACAATGAGCAGTTCTTC.

DNA of the CDR3: TGTGCCATCAGGAACAGGGTTGGAAGGGACACTGAAGCTTTCTTT. This codes for CAIRNRVGRDTEAFF. The chain is built from TRBV10-3 and TRBJ1-1; D is perhaps TRBD1 (6 bases). The CDR3 loop spans 15 amino acids. Germline V gives CDR1 ENHRY, CDR2 SYGVKD. Trimming removed 6 bases at V and 3 bases at J, with 17 bases between.

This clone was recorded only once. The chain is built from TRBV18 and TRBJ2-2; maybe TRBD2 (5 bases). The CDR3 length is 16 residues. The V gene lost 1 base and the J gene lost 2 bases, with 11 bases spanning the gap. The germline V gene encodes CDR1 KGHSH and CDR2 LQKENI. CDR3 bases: TGTGCCAGCTCACCACGAGGGCCCCTAAACACCGGGGAGCTGTTTTTT. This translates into CASSPRGPLNTGELFF.

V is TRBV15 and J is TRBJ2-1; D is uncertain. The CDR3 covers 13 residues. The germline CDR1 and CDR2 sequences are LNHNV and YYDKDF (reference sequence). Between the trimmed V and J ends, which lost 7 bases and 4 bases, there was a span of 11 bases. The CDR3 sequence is CATNRIGYNEQFF. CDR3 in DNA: TGTGCCACCAACCGAATAGGGTACAATGAGCAGTTCTTC.

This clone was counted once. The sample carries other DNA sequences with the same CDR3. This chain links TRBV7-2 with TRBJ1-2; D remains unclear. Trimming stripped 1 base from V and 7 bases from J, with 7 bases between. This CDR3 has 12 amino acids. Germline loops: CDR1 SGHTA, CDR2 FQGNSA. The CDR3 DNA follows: TGTGCCAGCAGCTTAGAGCGGCGTGGCTACACCTTC. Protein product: CASSLERRGYTF.

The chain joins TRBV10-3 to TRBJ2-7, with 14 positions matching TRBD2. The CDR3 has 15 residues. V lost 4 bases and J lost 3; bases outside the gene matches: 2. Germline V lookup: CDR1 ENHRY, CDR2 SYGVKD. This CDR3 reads CAISGGLAGVYEQYF. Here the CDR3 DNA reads TGTGCCATCAGTGGGGGACTAGCGGGAGTCTACGAGCAGTACTTC.

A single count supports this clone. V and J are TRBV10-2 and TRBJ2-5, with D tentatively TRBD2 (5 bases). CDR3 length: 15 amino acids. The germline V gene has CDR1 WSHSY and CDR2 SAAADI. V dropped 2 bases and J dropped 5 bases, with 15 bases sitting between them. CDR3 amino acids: CASSEIGSTGETQYF. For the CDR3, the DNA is TGCGCCAGCAGTGAGATAGGCAGCACGGGGGAGACCCAGTACTTC.

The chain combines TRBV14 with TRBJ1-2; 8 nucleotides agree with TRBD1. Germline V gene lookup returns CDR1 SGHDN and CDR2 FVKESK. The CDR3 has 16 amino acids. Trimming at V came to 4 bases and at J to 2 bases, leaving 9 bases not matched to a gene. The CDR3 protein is CASSPSGQVANYGYTF. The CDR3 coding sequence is TGTGCCAGCAGCCCGTCGGGACAGGTCGCAAACTATGGCTACACCTTC.

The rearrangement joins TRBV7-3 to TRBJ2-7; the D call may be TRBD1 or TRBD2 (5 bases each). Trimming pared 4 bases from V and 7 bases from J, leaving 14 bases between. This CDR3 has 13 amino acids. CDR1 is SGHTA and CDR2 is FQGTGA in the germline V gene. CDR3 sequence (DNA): TGTGCCAGCAGCTCCAGGGCGGGTGGAGAGCAGTACTTC. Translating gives CASSSRAGGEQYF.

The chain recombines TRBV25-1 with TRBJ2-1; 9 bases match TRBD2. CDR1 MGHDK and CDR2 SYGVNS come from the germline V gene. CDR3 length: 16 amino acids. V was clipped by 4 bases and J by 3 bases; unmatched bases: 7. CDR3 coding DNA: TGTGCCAGCAGTGCCCGGGCTAGCGGGATCTACAATGAGCAGTTCTTC. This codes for CASSARASGIYNEQFF. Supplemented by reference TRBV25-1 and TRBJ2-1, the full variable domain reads EADIYQTPRYLVIGTGKKITLECSQTMGHDKMYWYQQDPGMELHLIHYSYGVNSTEKGDLSSESTVSRIRTEHFPLTLESARPSHTSQYLCASSARASGIYNEQFFGPGTRLTVL.

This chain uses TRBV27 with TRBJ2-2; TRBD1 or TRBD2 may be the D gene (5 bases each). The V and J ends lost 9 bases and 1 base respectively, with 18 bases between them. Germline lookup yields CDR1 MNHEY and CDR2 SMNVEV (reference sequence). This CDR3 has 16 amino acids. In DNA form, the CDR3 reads TGTGCCAGTCCCCTGGGGGAAAGCGAGAACACCGGGGAGCTGTTTTTT. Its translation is CASPLGESENTGELFF.

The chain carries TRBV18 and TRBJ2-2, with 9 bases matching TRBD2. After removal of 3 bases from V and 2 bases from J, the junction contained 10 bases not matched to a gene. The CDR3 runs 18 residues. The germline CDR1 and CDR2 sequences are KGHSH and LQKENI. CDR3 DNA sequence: TGTGCCAGCTCACCGGTATTAGCGGGAGTCTCTAACACCGGGGAGCTGTTTTTT. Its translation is CASSPVLAGVSNTGELFF.

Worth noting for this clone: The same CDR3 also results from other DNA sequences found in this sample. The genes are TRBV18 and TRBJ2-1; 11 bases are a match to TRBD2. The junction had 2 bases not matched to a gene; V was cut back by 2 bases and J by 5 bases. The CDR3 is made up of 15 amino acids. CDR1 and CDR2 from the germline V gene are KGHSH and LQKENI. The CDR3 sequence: CASSPATSGNNEQFF. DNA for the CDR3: TGTGCCAGCTCACCAGCGACTAGCGGGAACAATGAGCAGTTCTTC.

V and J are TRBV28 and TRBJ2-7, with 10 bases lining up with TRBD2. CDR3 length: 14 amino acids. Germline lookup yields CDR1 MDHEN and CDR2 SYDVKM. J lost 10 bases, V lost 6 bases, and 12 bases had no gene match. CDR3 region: CASSRRSGRAPQYF. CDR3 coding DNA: TGTGCCAGCAGCCGTCGCAGCGGGAGGGCGCCCCAGTACTTC. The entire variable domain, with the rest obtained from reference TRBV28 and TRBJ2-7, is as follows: DVKVTQSSRYLVKRTGEKVFLECVQDMDHENMFWYRQDPGLGLRLIYFSYDVKMKEKGDIPEGYSVSREKKERFSLILESASTNQTSMYLCASSRRSGRAPQYFGPGTRLTVT.

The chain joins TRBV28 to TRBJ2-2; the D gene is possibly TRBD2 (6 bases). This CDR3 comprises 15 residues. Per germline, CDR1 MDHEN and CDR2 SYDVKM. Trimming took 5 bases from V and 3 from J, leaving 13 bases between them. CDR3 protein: CASSQRLGDTGELFF. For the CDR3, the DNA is TGTGCCAGCAGTCAGCGACTAGGGGACACCGGGGAGCTGTTTTTT.

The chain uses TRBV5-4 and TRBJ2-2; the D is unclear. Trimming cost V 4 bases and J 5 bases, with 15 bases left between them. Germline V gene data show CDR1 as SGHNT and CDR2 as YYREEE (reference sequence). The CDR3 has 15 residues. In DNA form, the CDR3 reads TGTGCCAGCAGCACCATGAAGGTGGGGACCGGGGAGCTGTTTTTT. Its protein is CASSTMKVGTGELFF.

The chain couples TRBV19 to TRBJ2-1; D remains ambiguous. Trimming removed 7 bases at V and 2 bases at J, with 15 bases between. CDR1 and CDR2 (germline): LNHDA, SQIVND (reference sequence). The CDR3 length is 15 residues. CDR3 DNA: TGTGCCAGTACCCCGGCGGACGGAACCTACAATGAGCAGTTCTTC. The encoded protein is CASTPADGTYNEQFF.

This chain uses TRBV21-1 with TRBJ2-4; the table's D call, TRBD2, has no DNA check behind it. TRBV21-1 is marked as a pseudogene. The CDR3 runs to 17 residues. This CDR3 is CASSTRDSFLSKNIQYF. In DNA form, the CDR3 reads TGTGCCAGCAGCACACGGGACTCTTTCTTGTCCAAAAACATTCAGTACTTC.

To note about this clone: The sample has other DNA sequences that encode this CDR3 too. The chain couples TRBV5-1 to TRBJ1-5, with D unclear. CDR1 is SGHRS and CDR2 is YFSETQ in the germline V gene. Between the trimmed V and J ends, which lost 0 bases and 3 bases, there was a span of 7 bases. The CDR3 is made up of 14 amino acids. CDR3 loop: CASSLGHPNQPQHF. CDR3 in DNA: TGCGCCAGCAGCTTGGGACATCCCAATCAGCCCCAGCATTTT.

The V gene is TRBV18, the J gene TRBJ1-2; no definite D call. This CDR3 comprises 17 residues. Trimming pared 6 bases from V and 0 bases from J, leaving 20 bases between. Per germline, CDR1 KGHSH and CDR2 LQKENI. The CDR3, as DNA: TGTGCCAGCTCGCCATACGACGCGGGGTCATCTAACTATGGCTACACCTTC. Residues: CASSPYDAGSSNYGYTF.

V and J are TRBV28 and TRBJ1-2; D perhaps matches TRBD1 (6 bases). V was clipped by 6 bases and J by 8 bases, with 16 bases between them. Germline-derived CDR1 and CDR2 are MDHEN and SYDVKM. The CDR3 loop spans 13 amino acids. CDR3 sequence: CASSSQGPFGYTF. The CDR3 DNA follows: TGTGCCAGCAGCTCACAGGGCCCCTTCGGCTACACCTTC.